Here is one TCR beta chain with its context. Its matching antigen is unknown. A junction boundary mismatches the germline segment, possibly from a read error. This sample was included in a study of tumor-infiltrating lymphocytes in primary liver carcinoma. Study-level background: The patients had histopathologically diagnosed primary liver carcinoma, and their disease was treated by surgical resection. The patients comprised men and women between the ages of 30 and 69 years.

The template, 500 ng total RNA, yielded TCR beta cDNA made with a constant-region primer. Three nested multiplex PCR rounds, a slightly modified ARM-PCR method, built the TCR beta libraries. Both of the initial two PCR rounds ran for around 9 cycles and employed TRBV1-TRBV30 forward primers alongside a C-beta reverse primer. From the multiplex PCR reads, TCRdb called clonotypes with MiXCR, one entry per CDR3 protein. Among about 320,000 distinct CDR3 sequences listed, approximately 65% were seen once. Notes on the study in general: Lesser overlap characterized tumor-adjacent and tumor-blood pairs relative to tumor region pairs.

The CDR3 runs to 14 residues. CDR1 and CDR2 from the germline V gene are SGHAT and FQNNGV. Germline DNA was also extracted, while the blood RNA originated from unsorted whole blood. Sampling before surgery obtained about 4 milliliters of peripheral blood. The rearrangement joins TRBV11-2 to TRBJ2-1, with D possibly matching TRBD2 (6 bases). The sample taken for sequencing was peripheral blood. The source is a man in his forties with primary liver carcinoma and hepatitis B virus infection. CDR3 in DNA: TGTGCCAGCAGCCCCAGGACTATCCTCAATGAGCAGTTTTTC. It is translated as CASSPRTILNEQFF.